The next 23 T cell receptor beta chains were all read from a single sample in a study of cytomegalovirus exposure and HLA in healthy donors. TCRdb keeps only in-frame clones here, not all; method: immunoSEQ multiplex PCR. The table has some 40,000 clones, roughly 91% seen once. The material sequenced was PBMCs. The receptors originated from a man aged 18 to 29 in good health and CMV-seronegative.

The chain links TRBV5-1 to TRBJ2-1; 7 positions agree with TRBD1. The CDR3 length is 13 residues. Germline CDR1 and CDR2: SGHRS and YFSETQ. J was trimmed by 6 bases and V by 2 bases; bases with no gene match: 2. The DNA for the CDR3 is TGCGCCAGCAGCTTAGCAGGGGGCAATGAGCAGTTCTTC. Amino acid sequence: CASSLAGGNEQFF.

The gene calls are TRBV19 and TRBJ2-1, with 13 bases fitting TRBD2. CDR3 size: 13 residues. CDR1 and CDR2 from the germline V gene are LNHDA and SQIVND (reference sequence). The V gene end was trimmed by 10 bases and the J gene end by 7 bases; junction bases not matched to a gene: 4. The CDR3 here is CAIGTSGKNEQFF. Here the CDR3 DNA reads TGTGCCATCGGGACTAGCGGGAAAAATGAGCAGTTCTTC. The full variable domain, its missing parts supplied by reference TRBV19 and TRBJ2-1, is DGGITQSPKYLFRKEGQNVTLSCEQNLNHDAMYWYRQDPGQGLRLIYYSQIVNDFQKGDIAEGYSVSREKKESFPLTVTSAQKNPTAFYLCAIGTSGKNEQFFGPGTRLTVL.

There are a few counts of this clone. The gene calls are TRBV6-6 and TRBJ1-5; a possible D gene is TRBD1 (6 bases). The CDR3 runs to 15 residues. With 4 bases removed from V and 0 bases from J, the gap between germline ends came to 10 bases. CDR1 is MNHNY, CDR2 SVGAGI, per germline (reference sequence). DNA of the CDR3: TGTGCCAGCAGTTCAGGGGATCATAGCAATCAGCCCCAGCATTTT. This sequence encodes CASSSGDHSNQPQHF.

The chain uses TRBV5-1 and TRBJ2-1, with 16 bases lining up with TRBD2. This CDR3 is 17 amino acids long. Germline trimming cut 4 bases from V and 3 bases from J; bases unmatched to any gene: 4. Germline CDR1 and CDR2: SGHRS and YFSETQ. The CDR3 nucleotides read TGCGCCAGCAGCCGGGGACTAGCGGGAGGGCTCTACAATGAGCAGTTCTTC. Translating it yields CASSRGLAGGLYNEQFF.

DNA for the CDR3: TGCAGCGTTGAAAAAGCGGCTGGAAACACCATATATTTT. Translating it yields CSVEKAAGNTIYF. The chain is built from TRBV29-1 and TRBJ1-3; no reliable D call. Trimming took 2 bases from V and 2 from J, leaving 7 bases between them. The CDR3 totals 13 residues. CDR1 is SQVTM, CDR2 ANQGSEA, per germline.

This chain connects TRBV5-4 to TRBJ2-7, with TRBD2 matching over 7 bases. The CDR3 spans 16 residues. The germline gives CDR1 SGHNT, CDR2 YYREEE (reference sequence). The J segment lost 0 bases and the V segment lost 7 bases, leaving 13 bases of the junction unmatched. CDR3 DNA sequence: TGTGCCAGCCAGAGCCAAATTACTAGCGACTCCTACGAGCAGTACTTC. Its protein product is CASQSQITSDSYEQYF. The full variable domain, rest sourced from reference TRBV5-4 and TRBJ2-7, is ETGVTQSPTHLIKTRGQQVTLRCSSQSGHNTVSWYQQALGQGPQFIFQYYREEENGRGNFPPRFSGLQFPNYSSELNVNALELDDSALYLCASQSQITSDSYEQYFGPGTRLTVT.

The chain employs TRBV5-8 and TRBJ2-6, with D perhaps TRBD2 (6 bases). This CDR3 has 18 amino acids. The V gene's germline CDR1 is SGHTS and CDR2 YDEGEE. Trimming removed 3 bases from V and 0 bases from J, with 16 bases in between. The CDR3 DNA reads TGTGCCAGCAGCTGGTCCCGGGGACTTAGCTCTGGGGCCAACGTCCTGACTTTC. Translating gives CASSWSRGLSSGANVLTF.

The CDR3 DNA follows: TGCAGTGCACCGAGGAGCACTGAAGCTTTCTTT. Translation: CSAPRSTEAFF. The V gene is TRBV20-1, the J gene TRBJ1-1; D is ambiguous. Germline V gene data show CDR1 as DFQATT and CDR2 as SNEGSKA (reference sequence). V gave up 6 bases and J gave up 4 bases, with 9 bases separating them. This CDR3 has 11 amino acids.

The chain combines TRBV9 with TRBJ2-7; 11 bases map to TRBD2. The CDR3 extends over 15 amino acids. Trimming removed 4 bases from V and 0 bases from J; junction bases left unmatched: 3. Germline V lookup: CDR1 SGDLS, CDR2 YYNGEE. The CDR3 protein is CASSTSGSSSYEQYF. In DNA, the CDR3 is TGTGCCAGCAGCACTAGCGGGAGCTCCTCCTACGAGCAGTACTTC.

The genes are TRBV18 and TRBJ1-4, with 9 bases fitting TRBD1. Per the germline V gene, CDR1 is KGHSH and CDR2 is LQKENI. The CDR3 sequence is 15 residues long. V shed 6 bases, J shed 4 bases, and the junction held 6 bases outside the gene matches. The CDR3 spells CASSSDRGGNEKLFF. DNA of the CDR3: TGTGCCAGCTCGTCGGACAGGGGCGGTAATGAAAAACTGTTTTTT.

The rearrangement links TRBV10-3 to TRBJ2-6, with D hard to call. Germline CDR1 and CDR2: ENHRY and SYGVKD. The CDR3 has 18 residues. V lost 8 bases and J lost 0, with 20 bases in between. The CDR3 nucleotides are TGTGCCATCGCCAAAGGCGAAGGCGGCCTCTCTGGGGCCAACGTCCTGACTTTC. The encoded protein is CAIAKGEGGLSGANVLTF.

This chain links TRBV7-9 with TRBJ1-1; D is unclear. The V and J ends lost 2 bases and 4 bases respectively, with 11 bases between them. The CDR3 runs to 14 residues. Germline assignment: CDR1 SEHNR and CDR2 FQNEAQ (reference sequence). The chain's CDR3 is CASSLNGFGTEAFF. In DNA, the CDR3 is TGTGCCAGCAGCTTAAACGGTTTTGGCACTGAAGCTTTCTTT.

The gene calls are TRBV7-7 and TRBJ2-1; 9 positions agree with TRBD1. CDR1 SSHAT and CDR2 FNYEAQ come from the germline V gene (reference sequence). The CDR3 extends over 12 amino acids. Here the CDR3 reads CASKGQGDEQFF. Here the CDR3 DNA reads TGTGCTAGTAAGGGACAGGGCGATGAGCAGTTCTTC.

J is TRBJ2-3 and V is TRBV18; D gene ambiguous. CDR1 KGHSH and CDR2 LQKENI come from the germline V gene. The CDR3 runs to 12 residues. The germline V and J ends were trimmed by 2 bases and 4 bases, with 4 bases remaining between them. CDR3 DNA: TGTGCCAGCTCACCAACAGCAGATACGCAGTATTTT. This sequence encodes CASSPTADTQYF. Supplemented by reference TRBV18 and TRBJ2-3, the full variable domain reads NAGVMQNPRHLVRRRGQEARLRCSPMKGHSHVYWYRQLPEEGLKFMVYLQKENIIDESGMPKERFSAEFPKEGPSILRIQQVVRGDSAAYFCASSPTADTQYFGPGTRLTVL.

The rearrangement links TRBV12-5 to TRBJ1-4; perhaps TRBD1 as D (5 bases). The length of the CDR3 is 13 residues. From germline, CDR1 is LGHNT and CDR2 FRNRAP. The V end lost 4 bases, the J end lost 8 bases, and 11 bases lay between the germline ends. The CDR3 reads CASGSQGGEKLFF. The CDR3 DNA is TGTGCTAGTGGTTCCCAGGGAGGGGAAAAACTGTTTTTT.

V is TRBV28 and J is TRBJ2-3; possible D gene TRBD2, 6 bases. This CDR3 is 15 amino acids long. Trimming stripped 6 bases from V and 2 bases from J, with 15 bases between. Germline CDR1 MDHEN, CDR2 SYDVKM. CDR3 sequence: CASSSLRELTDTQYF. Written as DNA, the CDR3 is TGTGCCAGCAGCTCCCTTCGGGAGCTCACAGATACGCAGTATTTT.

The rearrangement joins TRBV29-1 to TRBJ2-2, with a possible D match to TRBD1 (5 bases). The germline V and J ends were trimmed by 7 bases and 0 bases, with 9 bases remaining between them. Per the germline V gene, CDR1 is SQVTM and CDR2 is ANQGSEA. This CDR3 has 13 amino acids. The DNA of the CDR3 is TGCAGCGCGGACATTGCGAACACCGGGGAGCTGTTTTTT. It encodes CSADIANTGELFF.

The chain is built from TRBV2 and TRBJ1-5, with 11 bases that match TRBD1. Germline V gene data show CDR1 as SNHLY and CDR2 as FYNNEI. The trim removed 6 bases at V and 6 bases at J, leaving 7 bases unmatched. This CDR3 is built from 15 residues. The CDR3 DNA reads TGTGCCAGCAGCTTAGGACAGGGGGCGAGTCAGCCCCAGCATTTT. Encoded protein: CASSLGQGASQPQHF.

V and J are TRBV30 and TRBJ2-2, with D unresolved. Trimming cost V 1 base and J 0 bases, with 12 bases left between them. Germline loops: CDR1 GTSNPN, CDR2 SVGIG (reference sequence). This CDR3 has 16 residues. CDR3 DNA: TGTGCCTGGAGTGGGGCAGCAATTTCGAACACCGGGGAGCTGTTTTTT. This translates into CAWSGAAISNTGELFF.

V and J are TRBV5-1 and TRBJ2-3, with D maybe TRBD1 (5 bases). The CDR3 spans 16 residues. Per the germline V gene, CDR1 is SGHRS and CDR2 is YFSETQ. V gave up 0 bases and J gave up 0 bases, with 11 bases separating them. CDR3 nucleotides: TGCGCCAGCAGCTTGGATGGGGCGAAGAGCACAGATACGCAGTATTTT. It encodes CASSLDGAKSTDTQYF.

This chain joins TRBV5-1 and TRBJ2-5; D perhaps matches TRBD2 (7 bases). The CDR3 covers 17 residues. The germline V and J ends were trimmed by 4 bases and 3 bases, with 22 bases remaining between them. CDR1 is SGHRS, CDR2 YFSETQ, per germline. The CDR3 sequence: CASSPLEGGVTKETQYF. The CDR3 nucleotides read TGCGCCAGCAGCCCCCTAGAGGGGGGGGTTACCAAAGAGACCCAGTACTTC.

Regarding this clone: Compared with germline, one end of the junction differs, possibly owing to a read error. J is TRBJ2-5 and V is TRBV7-7, with 8 bases matching TRBD2. Germline V CDR1 and CDR2: SSHAT, FNYEAQ (reference sequence). The CDR3 sequence is 15 residues long. CDR3 coding DNA: TGTGCTAGCAGCCTTACTAGCGGAGATCAAGAGACCCAGTACTTC. Residues: CASSLTSGDQETQYF.

This clone was observed once. The rearrangement joins TRBV30 to TRBJ2-1; the match to TRBD1 covers 9 bases. Germline assignment: CDR1 GTSNPN and CDR2 SVGIG (reference sequence). With 4 bases clipped from V and 5 bases from J, the junction kept 6 bases outside the gene matches. The CDR3 contains 14 residues. CDR3 region: CAWNPGQGDNEQFF. The CDR3 DNA reads as TGTGCCTGGAACCCGGGACAGGGCGACAATGAGCAGTTCTTC.